This T cell receptor beta chain emerged from a study of PD-1 blockade in classical Hodgkin lymphoma. Turning to the study itself: The study gave patients nivolumab 3 mg/kg intravenously every 2 weeks.

In every patient, relapse followed autologous stem cell transplantation, while exposure to brentuximab vedotin differed. Under best response, outcomes were complete response, partial response or progressive disease. This CDR3 is 14 amino acids long. J lost 7 bases, V lost 5 bases, and 8 bases had no gene match. Per the germline V gene, CDR1 is MDHEN and CDR2 is SYDVKM. Assay used: immunoSEQ multiplex PCR; TCRdb lists only in-frame clones, some missing. The profile shows 15,000 or so clones, over 60% of them singletons. This clonotype originated in a human donor with classical Hodgkin lymphoma. Sample: peripheral blood mononuclear cells (PBMCs), taken at baseline. The chain combines TRBV28 with TRBJ2-3, with 8 nucleotides matching TRBD2. The CDR3 nucleotides are TGTGCCAGCAGTAGACTAGCGACAACCAATACGCAGTATTTT. It encodes CASSRLATTNTQYF.